The clone carrying this TCR beta chain was recorded once. What it recognizes is unknown. This sample stems from a study of PD-1 blockade in classical Hodgkin lymphoma. After autologous stem cell transplantation all patients relapsed, and prior brentuximab vedotin exposure differed between cohorts. Complete response, partial response or progressive disease constituted the best responses recorded. Study-level results: Relapsed/refractory patients reportedly had the lowest baseline TCR diversity, below newly diagnosed patients, who were below healthy donors.

V was shortened by 5 bases and J by 6 bases, with 16 bases between the two germline ends. CDR3 length: 14 residues. CDR1 SGHAT and CDR2 FQNNGV come from the germline V gene. Sequenced by immunoSEQ multiplex PCR; TCRdb stores in-frame clones only, minus some. The sample holds about 28,000 clones, approximately 87% seen once. Specimen: peripheral blood mononuclear cells (PBMCs), collected before the second cycle of nivolumab. This chain links TRBV11-2 with TRBJ1-2; D is possibly TRBD1 (5 bases). The TCR sequence derives from a human donor with classical Hodgkin lymphoma. CDR3 nucleotide sequence: TGTGCCAGCAGCACGAGATGGGGGAGGGATGGCTACACCTTC. Translation gives CASSTRWGRDGYTF.